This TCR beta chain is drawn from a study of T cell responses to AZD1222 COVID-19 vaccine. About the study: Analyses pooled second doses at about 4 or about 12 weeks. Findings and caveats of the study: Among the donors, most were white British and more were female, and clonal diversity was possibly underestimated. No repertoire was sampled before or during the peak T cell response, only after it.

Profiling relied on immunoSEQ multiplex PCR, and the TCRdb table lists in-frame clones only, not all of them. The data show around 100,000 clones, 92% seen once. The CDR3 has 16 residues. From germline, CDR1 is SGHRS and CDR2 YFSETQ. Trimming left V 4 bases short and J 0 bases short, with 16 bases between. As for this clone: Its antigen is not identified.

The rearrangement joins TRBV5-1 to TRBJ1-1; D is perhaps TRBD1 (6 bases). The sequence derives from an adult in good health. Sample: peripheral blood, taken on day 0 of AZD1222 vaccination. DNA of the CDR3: TGCGCCAGCAGCCGTCCTCAGGGGTTACTGAACACTGAAGCTTTCTTT. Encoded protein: CASSRPQGLLNTEAFF.